Listed below are T cell receptor beta chains from one sample, sequenced in a study of T-cell memory formation after mild COVID-19. TCRdb re-called the 5' RACE reads with MiXCR, one entry per CDR3 protein. The sample yields about 150,000 distinct CDR3 sequences, around 15% seen once. The material sequenced was PBMCs or a T cell subset sorted from them (not recorded which). The receptor set was obtained from an adult woman who had mild COVID-19 (a few samples of this study predate the infection). Cell type and time point are not known. CDR3s include the opening cysteine and the closing phenylalanine or tryptophan. A D gene is named only where the DNA matches it firmly. Some rows mark clone size as missing; the rest say once, few, many or name a class of expanded clone.

v_call,d_call,j_call,clone_size,cdr3_nt,cdr3_aa
TRBV7-2,TRBD2,TRBJ2-1,few,TGTGCCAGCAACCTAGCGGGAGTTACGAATGAGCAGTTCTTC,CASNLAGVTNEQFF
TRBV5-8,.,TRBJ2-2,.,TGTGCCAGCAGCTTGTTGTTTGGGACCAAAAACACCGGGGAGCTGTTTTTT,CASSLLFGTKNTGELFF
TRBV3-1,.,TRBJ1-1,.,TGTGCCAGCAGCCAGACAGAGATGAACACTGAAGCTTTCTTT,CASSQTEMNTEAFF
TRBV5-1,.,TRBJ1-5,.,TGCGCCAGCAGCGCAGAGTTTGGGAGCAATCAGCCCCAGCATTTT,CASSAEFGSNQPQHF
TRBV27,TRBD1,TRBJ2-2,.,TGTGCCAGCAGGTGGCAGGGGGCGAGCGGGGAGCTGTTTTTT,CASRWQGASGELFF
TRBV29-1,.,TRBJ2-5,.,TGCAGCGTTGAAAGCACAGGCAATATTCAAGAGACCCAGTACTTC,CSVESTGNIQETQYF
TRBV9,.,TRBJ1-2,.,TGTGCCAGCAGCTCACAACCCCTCTATGGCTACACCTTC,CASSSQPLYGYTF
TRBV6-4,.,TRBJ2-3,.,TGTGCCAGCAGTGACGAGGGGGGCCCTCTGAGCACAGATACGCAGTATTTT,CASSDEGGPLSTDTQYF
TRBV9,.,TRBJ2-7,.,TGTGCCAGCAGCGTAGGGGCAGGCCACTCCTACGAGCAGTACTTC,CASSVGAGHSYEQYF
TRBV7-9,.,TRBJ2-2,few,TGTGCCAGCAGCTTAGGTACTAGCTCCGGGGAGCTGTTTTTT,CASSLGTSSGELFF
TRBV19,TRBD1,TRBJ2-4,many,TGTGCCAGCCGTCCCGGGACAGGGGCCAAAAACATTCAGTACTTC,CASRPGTGAKNIQYF
TRBV7-9,TRBD1,TRBJ1-5,few,TGTGCCAGCAGCTTAGGGACAGGGGGCGTCGGTCAGCCCCAGCATTTT,CASSLGTGGVGQPQHF
TRBV24-1,.,TRBJ2-6,few,TGTGCCACCAGTGACTCCTTGGACTCTGGGGCCAACGTCCTGACTTTC,CATSDSLDSGANVLTF
TRBV7-9,TRBD1,TRBJ2-1,.,TGTGCCAGCAGCCTTAGGACAGGGGATAATGAGCAGTTCTTC,CASSLRTGDNEQFF
TRBV5-4,TRBD2,TRBJ2-7,.,TGTGCCAGCAGCTCGAAACTAGCGGGCTTGTACGAGCAGTACTTC,CASSSKLAGLYEQYF
TRBV20-1,.,TRBJ1-4,.,TGCAGTGCTAGGGGGACTTCAACTAATGAAAAACTGTTTTTT,CSARGTSTNEKLFF
TRBV29-1,.,TRBJ2-1,.,TGCAGCGTGAGCCGGGACACCGCTAGCTACAATGAGCAGTTCTTC,CSVSRDTASYNEQFF
TRBV6-5,.,TRBJ1-2,few,TGTGCCAGCAGTTACTCCGGCGATAACTATGGCTACACCTTC,CASSYSGDNYGYTF
TRBV2,TRBD1,TRBJ1-2,few,TGTGCCAGCAGTGAACTGAGGACAGGGGGGAGCTATGGCTACACCTTC,CASSELRTGGSYGYTF
TRBV4-2,.,TRBJ2-4,.,TGTGCCAGCAGCCAGGACAGAGGTCTAGCCAAAAACATTCAGTACTTC,CASSQDRGLAKNIQYF